This T cell receptor (beta chain) is from a study of control samples from healthy donors and cancer patients. This clone ranks as medium-sized. Method: immunoSEQ multiplex PCR; TCRdb's copy keeps in-frame clones and lacks some. Of 90,000 to 150,000 clones detected, about nine tenths appear once; the ten largest clones hold less than 4%. This CDR3 region has 15 residues. Germline loops: CDR1 SEHNR, CDR2 FQNEAQ (reference sequence). The trim removed 6 bases at V and 2 bases at J, leaving 3 bases unmatched. V usage is TRBV7-9 and J usage is TRBJ2-5; 13 bases are a match to TRBD2. The TCR comes from a man aged 35 to 55 in good health. Input material: blood. CDR3: CASSRGLAGQETQYF. Here the CDR3 DNA reads TGTGCCAGCAGTCGGGGACTAGCGGGACAAGAGACCCAGTACTTC.